Described below is a single T cell receptor beta chain sequence and its context. The antigen is unknown. Germline values: CDR1 SGHKS, CDR2 YYEKEE (reference sequence). CDR3 length: 15 residues. Trimming cost V 5 bases and J 6 bases; bases outside gene matches: 10. Cells were stimulated with overlapping HIV-1 Gag 15-mer peptides. CD40L-negative CD69-negative CD45RO-high memory CD4+ T cells were sorted as populations depleted of antigen-responding cells. This sample was included in a study of persistence of HIV-infected CD4 T cells. This was the immunoSEQ version 4 assay in survey mode. Only in-frame clones appear in the TCRdb table, and some are missing; sequencing was by immunoSEQ multiplex PCR. Counted here are tens of thousands of clones, 65% to 75% occurring once; the ten biggest clones make up around 1.7%.

This sequence was found in an adult man with HIV who was CMV-seropositive. V and J are TRBV5-5 and TRBJ1-5; 8 bases agree with TRBD1. The specimen was CD4+ T cells sorted from PBMCs after approximately 19-hour stimulation, collected from a patient who received antiretroviral therapy. Written as DNA, the CDR3 is TGTGCCAGCAGTCTGCAGGGGGCGGGCAGTCAGCCCCAGCATTTT. Residues: CASSLQGAGSQPQHF.